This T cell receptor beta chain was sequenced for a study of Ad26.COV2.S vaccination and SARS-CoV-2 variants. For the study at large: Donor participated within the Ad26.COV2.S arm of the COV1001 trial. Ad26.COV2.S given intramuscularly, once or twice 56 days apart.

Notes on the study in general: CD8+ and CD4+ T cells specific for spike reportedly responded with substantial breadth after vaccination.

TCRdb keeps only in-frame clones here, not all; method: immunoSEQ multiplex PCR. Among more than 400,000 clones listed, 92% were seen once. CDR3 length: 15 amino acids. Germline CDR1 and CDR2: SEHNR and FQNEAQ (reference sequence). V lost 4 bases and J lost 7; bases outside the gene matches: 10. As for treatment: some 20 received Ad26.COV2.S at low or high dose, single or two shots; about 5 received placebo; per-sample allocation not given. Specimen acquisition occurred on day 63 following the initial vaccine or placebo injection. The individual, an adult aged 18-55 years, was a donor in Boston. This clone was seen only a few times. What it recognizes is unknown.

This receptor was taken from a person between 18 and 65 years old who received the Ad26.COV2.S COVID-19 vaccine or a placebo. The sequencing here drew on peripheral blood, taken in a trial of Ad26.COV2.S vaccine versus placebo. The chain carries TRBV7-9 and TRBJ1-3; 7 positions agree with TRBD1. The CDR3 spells CASSYWTGSLNTIYF. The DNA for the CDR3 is TGTGCCAGCAGCTACTGGACAGGATCTTTGAACACCATATATTTT.